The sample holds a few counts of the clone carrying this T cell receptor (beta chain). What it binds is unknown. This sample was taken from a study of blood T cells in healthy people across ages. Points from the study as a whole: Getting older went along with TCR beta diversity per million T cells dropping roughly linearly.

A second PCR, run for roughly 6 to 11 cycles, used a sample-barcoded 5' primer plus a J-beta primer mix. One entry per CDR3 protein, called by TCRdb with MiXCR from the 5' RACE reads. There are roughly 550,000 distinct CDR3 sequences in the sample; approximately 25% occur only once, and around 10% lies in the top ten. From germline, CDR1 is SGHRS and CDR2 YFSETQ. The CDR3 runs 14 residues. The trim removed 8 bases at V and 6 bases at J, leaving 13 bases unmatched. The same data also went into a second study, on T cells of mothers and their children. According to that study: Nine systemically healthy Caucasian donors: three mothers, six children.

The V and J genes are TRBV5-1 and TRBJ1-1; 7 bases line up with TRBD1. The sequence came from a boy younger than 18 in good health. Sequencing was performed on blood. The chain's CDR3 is CASSAFRDSSEAFF. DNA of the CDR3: TGCGCCAGTAGCGCCTTCCGGGACAGCTCTGAAGCTTTCTTT.